The T cell receptor beta chain under discussion was sequenced for a study of spatial heterogeneity in lung cancer. TCRdb processed the 5' RACE reads anew with MiXCR; each CDR3 protein has one entry. The data show about 94,000 distinct CDR3 sequences, with roughly 21% seen just once and roughly a fifth held by the top ten. This clonotype was observed a few times. Time point indicated: blood at routine non-recurrence follow-up after resection. With 0 bases removed from V and 1 base from J, the gap between germline ends came to 9 bases. The CDR3 sequence is 15 residues long. Germline CDR1 reads MNHNY; CDR2 reads SVGAGI (reference sequence).

This chain joins TRBV6-6 and TRBJ1-1; D is perhaps TRBD1 (5 bases). The sequencing used PBMCs, collected at follow-up. The source is a male donor with early-stage non-small cell lung cancer. The CDR3 is CASSYSPTGNTEAFF. The CDR3 DNA is TGTGCCAGCAGTTACTCACCCACAGGGAACACTGAAGCTTTCTTT.